This T cell receptor (beta chain) was captured by sequencing in a study of cytomegalovirus exposure and HLA in healthy donors. The PCR used 60 Vbeta and 13 Jbeta primers. Generated by immunoSEQ multiplex PCR, the TCRdb table keeps only in-frame clones and is missing some. The data contain some 180,000 clones, about 70% of them singletons. Germline V CDR1 and CDR2: SGHNT, YENEEA. V trimming: 5 bases; J trimming: 0 bases; junction bases outside the gene matches: 7. There are 15 residues in the CDR3. This TCR was sampled from a woman in her 30s in good health and CMV-seronegative. The gene calls are TRBV11-3 and TRBJ2-7; 7 bases agree with TRBD2. Sequencing was done on a sample of PBMCs. The CDR3 spells CASSVSGESSYEQYF. In DNA form, the CDR3 reads TGTGCCAGCAGCGTGAGCGGGGAGAGCTCCTACGAGCAGTACTTC.